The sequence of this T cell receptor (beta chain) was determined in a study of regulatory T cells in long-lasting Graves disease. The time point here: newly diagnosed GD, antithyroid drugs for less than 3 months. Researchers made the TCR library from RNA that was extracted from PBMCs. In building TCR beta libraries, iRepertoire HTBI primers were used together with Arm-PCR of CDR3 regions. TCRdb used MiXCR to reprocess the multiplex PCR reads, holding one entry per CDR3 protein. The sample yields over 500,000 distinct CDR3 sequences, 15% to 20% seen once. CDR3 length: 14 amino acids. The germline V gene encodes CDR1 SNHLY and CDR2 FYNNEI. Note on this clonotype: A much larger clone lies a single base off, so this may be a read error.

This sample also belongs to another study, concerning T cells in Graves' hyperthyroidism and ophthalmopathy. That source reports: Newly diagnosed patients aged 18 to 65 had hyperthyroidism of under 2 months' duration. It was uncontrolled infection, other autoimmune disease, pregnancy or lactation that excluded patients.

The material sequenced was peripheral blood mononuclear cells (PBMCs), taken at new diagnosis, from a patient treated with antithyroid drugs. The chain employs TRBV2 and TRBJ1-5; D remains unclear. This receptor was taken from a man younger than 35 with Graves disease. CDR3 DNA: TGTGCCAGCAGTAGAACAGATAGCAATCAGCCCCAGCGTTTT. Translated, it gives CASSRTDSNQPQRF.